This TCR beta chain was captured by sequencing in a study of cytomegalovirus exposure and HLA in healthy donors. In the PCR, 60 Vbeta and 13 Jbeta primers were used. Some clones are missing from TCRdb's copy, which holds only in-frame ones; the method was immunoSEQ multiplex PCR. The sample includes about 120,000 clones, roughly 80% of them seen just once. The study, taken as a whole, reports: As immune exposure information, only CMV serostatus was available.

The V gene end was trimmed by 3 bases and the J gene end by 5 bases; junction bases not matched to a gene: 4. The CDR3 runs to 13 residues. CDR1 is SGHDT, CDR2 YYEEEE, per germline. As concerns this clone: The antigen is not known.

Donors had nominal health at sampling but likely had unrecorded immune exposures. The clonotype comes from a man aged 18 to 30 in good health and CMV-seronegative. Sample: PBMCs. The chain employs TRBV5-6 and TRBJ2-5; 7 bases are a match to TRBD1. The CDR3 loop reads CASSSGQTETQYF. In DNA form, the CDR3 reads TGTGCCAGCAGCTCGGGACAGACGGAGACCCAGTACTTC.